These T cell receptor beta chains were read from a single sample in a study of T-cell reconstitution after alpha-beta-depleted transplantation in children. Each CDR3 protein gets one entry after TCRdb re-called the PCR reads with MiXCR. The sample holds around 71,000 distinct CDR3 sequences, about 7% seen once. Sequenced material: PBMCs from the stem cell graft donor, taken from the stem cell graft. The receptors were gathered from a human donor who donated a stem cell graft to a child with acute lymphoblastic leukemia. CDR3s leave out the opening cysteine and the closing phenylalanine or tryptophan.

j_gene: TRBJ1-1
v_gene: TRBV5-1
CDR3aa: ASGRDRALLTEAF

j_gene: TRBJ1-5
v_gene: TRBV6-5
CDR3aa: ASSYGGGIDQPQH

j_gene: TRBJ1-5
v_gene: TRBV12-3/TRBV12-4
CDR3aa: ASTLEGRPNQPQH

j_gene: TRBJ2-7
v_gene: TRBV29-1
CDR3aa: SARTGDPYEQY

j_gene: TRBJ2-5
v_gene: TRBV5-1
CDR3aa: ASSLLETQY

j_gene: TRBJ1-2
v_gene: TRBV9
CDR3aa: ASSRDQGRHGYT

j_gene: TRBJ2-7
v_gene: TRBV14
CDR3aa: ASSQVWGYEQY

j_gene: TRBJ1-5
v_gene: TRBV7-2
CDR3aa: ASSSQGAGQPQH

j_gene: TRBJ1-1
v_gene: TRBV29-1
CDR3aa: SVSGSRAEAF

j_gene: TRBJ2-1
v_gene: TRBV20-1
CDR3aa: SARAANLTSLFNEQF

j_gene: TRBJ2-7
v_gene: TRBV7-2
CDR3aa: ASSYRQGATNSYEQY

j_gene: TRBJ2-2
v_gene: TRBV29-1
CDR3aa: SVEDQAPNTGELF

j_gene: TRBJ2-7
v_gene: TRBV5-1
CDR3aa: ASTVGRGYEQY

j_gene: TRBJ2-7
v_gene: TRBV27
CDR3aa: ASYSSSYEQY

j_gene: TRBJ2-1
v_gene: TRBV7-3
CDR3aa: ASSLMRTSYNEQF

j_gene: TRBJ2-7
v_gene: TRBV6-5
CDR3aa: ASSYKGRKYEQY

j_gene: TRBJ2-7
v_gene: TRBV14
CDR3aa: ASSQVGSRSEQY

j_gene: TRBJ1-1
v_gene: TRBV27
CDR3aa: ASSLVQSTEAF

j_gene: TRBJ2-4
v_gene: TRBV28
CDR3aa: ASSFPGGLAKNIQY

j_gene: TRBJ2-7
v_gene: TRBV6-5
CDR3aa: ASSPIASGRSYEQY

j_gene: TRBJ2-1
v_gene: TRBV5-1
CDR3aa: ASSLAGQGWNEQF

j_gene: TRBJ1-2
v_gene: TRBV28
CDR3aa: ASSPVDGQGNYGYT

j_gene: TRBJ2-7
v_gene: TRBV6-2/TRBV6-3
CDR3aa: ASSYPRGQGADEQY

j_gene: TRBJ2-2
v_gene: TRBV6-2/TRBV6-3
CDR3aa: ASIPGGDTGELF

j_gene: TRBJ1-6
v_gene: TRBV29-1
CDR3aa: SVGEGRSSPLH

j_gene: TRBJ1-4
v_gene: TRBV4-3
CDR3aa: ASSQNQGITTNEKLF